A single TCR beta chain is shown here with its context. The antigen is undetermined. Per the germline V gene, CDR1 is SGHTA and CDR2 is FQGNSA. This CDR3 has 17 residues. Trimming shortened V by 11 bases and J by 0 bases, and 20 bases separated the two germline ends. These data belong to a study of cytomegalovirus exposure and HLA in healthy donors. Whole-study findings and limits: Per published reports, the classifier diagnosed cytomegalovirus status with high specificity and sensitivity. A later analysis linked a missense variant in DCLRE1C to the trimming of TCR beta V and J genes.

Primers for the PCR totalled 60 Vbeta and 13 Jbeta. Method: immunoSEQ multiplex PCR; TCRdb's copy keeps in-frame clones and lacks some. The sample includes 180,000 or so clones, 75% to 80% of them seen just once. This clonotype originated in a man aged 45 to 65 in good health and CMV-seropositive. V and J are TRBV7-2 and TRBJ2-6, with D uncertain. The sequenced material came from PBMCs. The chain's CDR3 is CAGKRGSDPSGANVLTF. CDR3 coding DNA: TGTGCCGGCAAAAGAGGCTCGGATCCCTCTGGGGCCAACGTCCTGACTTTC.